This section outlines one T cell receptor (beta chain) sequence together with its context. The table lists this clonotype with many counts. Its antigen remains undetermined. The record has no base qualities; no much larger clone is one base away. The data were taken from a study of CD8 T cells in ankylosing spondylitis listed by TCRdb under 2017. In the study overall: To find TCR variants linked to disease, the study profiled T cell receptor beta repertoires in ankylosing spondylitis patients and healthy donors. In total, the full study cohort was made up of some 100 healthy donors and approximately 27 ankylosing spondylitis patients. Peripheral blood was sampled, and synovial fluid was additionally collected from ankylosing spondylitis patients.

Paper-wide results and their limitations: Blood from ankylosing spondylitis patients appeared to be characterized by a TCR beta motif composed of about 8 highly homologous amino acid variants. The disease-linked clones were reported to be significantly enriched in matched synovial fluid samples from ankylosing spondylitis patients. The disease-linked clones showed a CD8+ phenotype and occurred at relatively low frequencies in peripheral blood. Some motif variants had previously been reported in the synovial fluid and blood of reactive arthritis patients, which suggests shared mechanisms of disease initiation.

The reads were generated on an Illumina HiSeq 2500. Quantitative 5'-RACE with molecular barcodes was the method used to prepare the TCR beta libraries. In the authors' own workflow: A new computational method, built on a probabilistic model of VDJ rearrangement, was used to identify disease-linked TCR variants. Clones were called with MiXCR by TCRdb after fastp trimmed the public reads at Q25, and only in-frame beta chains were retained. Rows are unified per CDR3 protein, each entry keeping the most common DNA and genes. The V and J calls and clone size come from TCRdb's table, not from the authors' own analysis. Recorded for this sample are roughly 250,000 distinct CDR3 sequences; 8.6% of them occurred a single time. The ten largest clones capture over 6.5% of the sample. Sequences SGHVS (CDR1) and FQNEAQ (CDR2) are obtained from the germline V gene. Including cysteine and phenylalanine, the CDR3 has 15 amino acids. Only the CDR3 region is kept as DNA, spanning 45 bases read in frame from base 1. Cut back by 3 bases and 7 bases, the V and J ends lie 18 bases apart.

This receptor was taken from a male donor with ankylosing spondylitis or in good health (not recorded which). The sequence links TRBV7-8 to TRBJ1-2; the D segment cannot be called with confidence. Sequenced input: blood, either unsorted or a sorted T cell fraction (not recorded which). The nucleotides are TGTGCCAGCAGCTTTTACAGAAGCTTTGAATCTGGCTACACCTTC. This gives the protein CASSFYRSFESGYTF.